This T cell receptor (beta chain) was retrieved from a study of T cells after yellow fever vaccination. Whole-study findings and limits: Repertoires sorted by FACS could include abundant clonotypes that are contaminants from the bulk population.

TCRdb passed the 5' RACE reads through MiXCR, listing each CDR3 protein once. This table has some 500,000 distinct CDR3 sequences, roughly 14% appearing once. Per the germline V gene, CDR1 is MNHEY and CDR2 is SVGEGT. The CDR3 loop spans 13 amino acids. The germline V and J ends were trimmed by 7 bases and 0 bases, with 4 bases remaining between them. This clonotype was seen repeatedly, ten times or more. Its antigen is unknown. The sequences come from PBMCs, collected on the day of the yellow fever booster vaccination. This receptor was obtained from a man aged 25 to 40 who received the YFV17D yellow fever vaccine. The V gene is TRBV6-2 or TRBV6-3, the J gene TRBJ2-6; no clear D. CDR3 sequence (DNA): TGTGCCAGCACCTACTCTGGGGCCAACGTCCTGACTTTC. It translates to CASTYSGANVLTF.